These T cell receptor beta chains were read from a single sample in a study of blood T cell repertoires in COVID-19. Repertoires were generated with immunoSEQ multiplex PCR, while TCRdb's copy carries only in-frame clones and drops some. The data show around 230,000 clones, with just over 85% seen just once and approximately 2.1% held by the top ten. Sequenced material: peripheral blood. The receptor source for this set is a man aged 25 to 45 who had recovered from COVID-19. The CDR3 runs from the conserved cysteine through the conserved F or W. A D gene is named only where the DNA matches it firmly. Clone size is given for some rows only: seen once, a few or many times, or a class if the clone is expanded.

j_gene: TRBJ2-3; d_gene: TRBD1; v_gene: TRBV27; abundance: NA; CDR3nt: TGTGCCAGCAGTTTCAGGGGGCGGGCAGATACGCAGTATTTT; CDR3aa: CASSFRGRADTQYF
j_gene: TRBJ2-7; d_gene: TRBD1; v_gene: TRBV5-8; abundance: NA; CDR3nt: TGTGCCAGCAGAGCCGGGACAGGCAATCCCTACGAGCAGTACTTC; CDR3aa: CASRAGTGNPYEQYF
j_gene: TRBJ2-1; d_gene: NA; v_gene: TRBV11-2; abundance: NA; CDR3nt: TGTGCCAGCAGCTTACCCGCGGGGGCTGAGCAGTTCTTC; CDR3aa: CASSLPAGAEQFF
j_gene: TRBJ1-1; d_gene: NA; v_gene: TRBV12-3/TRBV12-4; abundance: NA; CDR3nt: TGTGCCAGCAGTCTCCCGCGGGGCACTGAAGCTTTCTTT; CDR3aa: CASSLPRGTEAFF
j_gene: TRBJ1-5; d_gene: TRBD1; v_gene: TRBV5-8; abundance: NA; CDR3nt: TGTGCCAGCACCTACAGGGGTCTACAGCCCCAGCATTTT; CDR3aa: CASTYRGLQPQHF
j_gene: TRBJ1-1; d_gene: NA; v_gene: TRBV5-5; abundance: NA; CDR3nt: TGTGCCAGCAGCTCCTTCGGTGTAGCGAACACTGAAGCTTTCTTT; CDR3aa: CASSSFGVANTEAFF
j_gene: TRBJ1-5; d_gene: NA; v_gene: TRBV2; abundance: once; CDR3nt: TGTGCCAGCGGTACAGAACAGGGAAAGGGTCAGCCCCAGCATTTT; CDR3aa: CASGTEQGKGQPQHF
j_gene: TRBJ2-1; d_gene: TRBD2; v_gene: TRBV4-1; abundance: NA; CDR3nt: TGCGCCAGCAGCCAAGGTTCCGGGGGGGTCGGCGGGAGAAATGAGCAGTTCTTC; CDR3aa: CASSQGSGGVGGRNEQFF
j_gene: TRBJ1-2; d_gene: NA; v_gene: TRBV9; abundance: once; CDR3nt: TGTGCCAGCAGCGCCCCGGGGGAGGGCTACACCTTC; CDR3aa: CASSAPGEGYTF
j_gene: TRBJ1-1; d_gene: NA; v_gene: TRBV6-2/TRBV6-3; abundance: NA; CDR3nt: TGTGCCAGCAGTTTGGGCCCCGAAGCTTTCTTT; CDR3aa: CASSLGPEAFF
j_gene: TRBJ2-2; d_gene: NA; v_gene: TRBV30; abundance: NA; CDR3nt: TGTGCCTGGAGTGTATTCGCGGGGACCGGGGAGCTGTTTTTT; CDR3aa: CAWSVFAGTGELFF
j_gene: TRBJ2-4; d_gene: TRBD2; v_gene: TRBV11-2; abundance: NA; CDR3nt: TGTGCCAGCAGCTTATGGCCTAGCGGGGGCTCGGCCAAAAACATTCAGTACTTC; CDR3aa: CASSLWPSGGSAKNIQYF
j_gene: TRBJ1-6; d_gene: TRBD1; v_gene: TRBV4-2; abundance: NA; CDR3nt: TGTGCCAGCAGCCAGCTACAGGGGGGAAGCTCACCCCTCCACTTT; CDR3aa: CASSQLQGGSSPLHF
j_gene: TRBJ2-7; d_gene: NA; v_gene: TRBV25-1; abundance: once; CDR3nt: TGTGCCAGCACCAAAGCGGGTGGAACCTACGAGCAGTACTTC; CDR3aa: CASTKAGGTYEQYF
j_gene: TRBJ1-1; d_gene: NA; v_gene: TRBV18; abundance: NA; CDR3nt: TGTGCCAGCTCACCCCGAGGCGGTAAGAACACTGAAGCTTTCTTT; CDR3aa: CASSPRGGKNTEAFF
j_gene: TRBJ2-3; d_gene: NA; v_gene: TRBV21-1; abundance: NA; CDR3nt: TGTGCCAGCAGCAAAGTGGGGGGACAGGGGGCTACGGATACGCAGTATTTT; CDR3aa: CASSKVGGQGATDTQYF
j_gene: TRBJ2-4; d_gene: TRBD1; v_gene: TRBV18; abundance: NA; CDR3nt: TGTGCCAGCTCACCAGGACAGGGCGGAAACATTCAGTACTTC; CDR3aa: CASSPGQGGNIQYF
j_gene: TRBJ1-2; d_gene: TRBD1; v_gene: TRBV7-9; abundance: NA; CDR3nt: TGTGCCAGCAGCCCCAGACAGGGGGCGTATGGCTACACCTTC; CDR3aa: CASSPRQGAYGYTF
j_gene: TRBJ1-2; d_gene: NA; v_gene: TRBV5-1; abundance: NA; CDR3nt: TGCGCCAGCAGCTTGGCCGGGACTTCGGGCGGGCTGGGGCAATATGGCTACACCTTC; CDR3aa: CASSLAGTSGGLGQYGYTF
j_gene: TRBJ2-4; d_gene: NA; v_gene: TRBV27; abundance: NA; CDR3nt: TGTGCCAGCAGCCCCAGGGGAGCCAAAAACATTCAGTACTTC; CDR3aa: CASSPRGAKNIQYF
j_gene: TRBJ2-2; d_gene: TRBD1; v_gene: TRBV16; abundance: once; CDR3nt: TGTGCCAGCAGCCAATCGGACAGGGGGCTAGCGAACACCGGGGAGCTGTTTTTT; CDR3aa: CASSQSDRGLANTGELFF
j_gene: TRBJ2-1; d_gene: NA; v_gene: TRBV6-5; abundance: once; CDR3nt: TGTGCCAGCAGCTTAACCGGGAACAACAATGAGCAGTTCTTC; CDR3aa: CASSLTGNNNEQFF
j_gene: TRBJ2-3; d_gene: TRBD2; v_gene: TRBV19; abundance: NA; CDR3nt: TGTGCCAGTAGTACTGGACTAGCGGGGGGATATAGGACGCAGTATTTT; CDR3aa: CASSTGLAGGYRTQYF
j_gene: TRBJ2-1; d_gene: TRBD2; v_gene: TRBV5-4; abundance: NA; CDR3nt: TGTGCCAGCAGCACCGGCGGAGGCGGGGGCTCCTACAATGAGCAGTTCTTC; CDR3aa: CASSTGGGGGSYNEQFF
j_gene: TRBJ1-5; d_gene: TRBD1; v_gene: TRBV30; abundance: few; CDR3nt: TGTGCCTGGAGTGGAGGGGGCCGGCAGCCCCAGCATTTT; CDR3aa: CAWSGGGRQPQHF
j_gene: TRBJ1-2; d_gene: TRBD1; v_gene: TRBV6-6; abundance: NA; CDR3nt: TGTGCCAGCAGTCGGACAGGGGATTCCTATGGCTACACCTTC; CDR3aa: CASSRTGDSYGYTF
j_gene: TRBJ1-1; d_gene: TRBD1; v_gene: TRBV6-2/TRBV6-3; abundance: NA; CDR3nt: TGTGCCAGCAGTTACGGAACGGGACAGTATAACACTGAAGCTTTCTTT; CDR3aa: CASSYGTGQYNTEAFF
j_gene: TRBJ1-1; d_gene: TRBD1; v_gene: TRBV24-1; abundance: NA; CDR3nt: TGTGCCACCAGTGATCCAGGGACAGGGAACACTGAAGCTTTCTTT; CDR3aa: CATSDPGTGNTEAFF
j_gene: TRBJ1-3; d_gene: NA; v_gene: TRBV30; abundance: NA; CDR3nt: TGTGCCTGGAGTGATATCCGGGACACCTCTGGAAACACCATATATTTT; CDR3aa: CAWSDIRDTSGNTIYF
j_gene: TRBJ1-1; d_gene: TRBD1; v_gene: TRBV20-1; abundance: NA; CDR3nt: TGCAGTGCCCCTGAAGGCAGGGGGGCTTTCTTT; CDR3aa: CSAPEGRGAFF
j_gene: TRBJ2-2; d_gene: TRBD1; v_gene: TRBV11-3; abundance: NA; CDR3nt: TGTGCCAGCAGCCTATCGACAGGGTACCCTAGCACCGGGGAGCTGTTTTTT; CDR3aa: CASSLSTGYPSTGELFF
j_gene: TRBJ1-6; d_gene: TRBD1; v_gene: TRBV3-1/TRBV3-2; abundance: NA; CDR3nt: TGTGCCAGCAGCCTTCATCAGGGGGGCCCCTATAATTCACCCCTCCACTTT; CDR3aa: CASSLHQGGPYNSPLHF
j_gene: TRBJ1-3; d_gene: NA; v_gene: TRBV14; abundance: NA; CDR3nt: TGTGCCAGCAGCCAAGGGGCCGGAAACACCATATATTTT; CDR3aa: CASSQGAGNTIYF
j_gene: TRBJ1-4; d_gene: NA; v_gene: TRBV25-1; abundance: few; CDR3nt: TGTGCCAGCAGTGAAGGAGGGGAGGGAGAAAAACTGTTTTTT; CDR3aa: CASSEGGEGEKLFF
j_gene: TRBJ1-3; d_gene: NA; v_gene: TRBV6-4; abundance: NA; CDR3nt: TGTGCCATCCTTTCCTCTGGAAACACCATATATTTT; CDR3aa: CAILSSGNTIYF
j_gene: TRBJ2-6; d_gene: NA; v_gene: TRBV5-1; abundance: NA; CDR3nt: TGCGCCAGCAGCCCACGGGTGGGGGCCAACGTCCTGACTTTC; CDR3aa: CASSPRVGANVLTF
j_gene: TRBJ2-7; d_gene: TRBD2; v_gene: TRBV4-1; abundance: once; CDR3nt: TGCGCCAGCAGCTCCCAGCGGGGAACCTACGAGCAGTACTTC; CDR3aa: CASSSQRGTYEQYF
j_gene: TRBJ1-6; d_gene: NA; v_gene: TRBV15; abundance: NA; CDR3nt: TGTGCCACCAGCAGAGGGGTGAGGAGCTCCTATAATTCACCCCTCCACTTT; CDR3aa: CATSRGVRSSYNSPLHF
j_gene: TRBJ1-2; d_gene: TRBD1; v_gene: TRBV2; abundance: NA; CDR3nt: TGTGCCAGAGCCTCTCGGGACAGCTATGGCTACACCTTC; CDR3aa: CARASRDSYGYTF
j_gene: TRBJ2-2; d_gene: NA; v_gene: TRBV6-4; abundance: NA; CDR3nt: TGTGCCAGCGGAGGTCCCCGCACCGGGGAGCTGTTTTTT; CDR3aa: CASGGPRTGELFF